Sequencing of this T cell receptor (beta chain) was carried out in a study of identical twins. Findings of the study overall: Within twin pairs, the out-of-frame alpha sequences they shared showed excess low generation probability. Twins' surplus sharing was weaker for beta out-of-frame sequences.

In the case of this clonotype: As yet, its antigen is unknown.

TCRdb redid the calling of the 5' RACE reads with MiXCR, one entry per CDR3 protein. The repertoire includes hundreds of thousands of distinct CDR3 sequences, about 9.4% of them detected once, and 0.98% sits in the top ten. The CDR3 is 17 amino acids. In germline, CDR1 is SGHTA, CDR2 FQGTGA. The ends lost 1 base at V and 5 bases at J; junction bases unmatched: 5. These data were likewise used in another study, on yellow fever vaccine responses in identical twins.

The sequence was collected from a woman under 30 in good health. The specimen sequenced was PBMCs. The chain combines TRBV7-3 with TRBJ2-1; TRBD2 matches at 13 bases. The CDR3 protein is CASSLIQGLAGNNEQFF. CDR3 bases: TGTGCCAGCAGCTTAATCCAGGGACTAGCGGGGAACAATGAGCAGTTCTTC.